Following are 5 T cell receptor beta chains from one sample sequenced in a study of T cells in localized non-small cell lung cancer (dated by TCRdb to the early 2020s). The method was the immunoSEQ multiplex PCR assay. Not all clones reach the TCRdb copy of this immuneACCESS table, which keeps in-frame sequences only. Checked studies attribute under half of the gap to unresolved V genes and leave the rest unexplained. Present in this sample are tens of thousands of clones, approximately 87% of which were seen just once. The ten largest clones capture 1.5% to 2% of the sample. The sequencing here drew on peripheral blood, taken before any cancer treatment. Receptors were obtained from a woman aged 40-70 years with stage I lung adenocarcinoma.

A remark on this clone: Other nucleotide sequences in the sample specify the same CDR3. The chain is built from TRBV30 and TRBJ1-5; no definite D call. Deletions cut 0 bases from V and 0 bases from J, with 3 bases between. Germline CDR1 is GTSNPN and CDR2 is SVGIG (reference sequence). CDR3 size: 13 residues. For the CDR3, the DNA is TGTGCCTGGAGTGTAGGTAGCAATCAGCCCCAGCATTTT. Translating it yields CAWSVGSNQPQHF.

V and J are TRBV19 and TRBJ2-1; D is possibly TRBD2 (5 bases). CDR3 length: 14 residues. The V end lost 4 bases, the J end lost 0 bases, and 7 bases lay between the germline ends. Germline CDR1 is LNHDA and CDR2 is SQIVND (reference sequence). CDR3 DNA sequence: TGTGCCAGTAGTACGGGGAGCTCCTACAATGAGCAGTTCTTC. This translates into CASSTGSSYNEQFF.

The rearrangement links TRBV9 to TRBJ2-1, with TRBD1 matching 7 bases. The CDR3 runs to 17 residues. Germline V gene sequence: CDR1 SGDLS, CDR2 YYNGEE. Trimming cost V 5 bases and J 0 bases; bases outside gene matches: 11. CDR3 amino acids: CASSLSSGTASYNEQFF. The CDR3 DNA follows: TGTGCCAGCAGTCTTAGCTCCGGGACAGCCTCCTACAATGAGCAGTTCTTC. Full variable domain (rest looked up from reference TRBV9 and TRBJ2-1): DSGVTQTPKHLITATGQRVTLRCSPRSGDLSVYWYQQSLDQGLQFLIQYYNGEERAKGNILERFSAQQFPDLHSELNLSSLELGDSALYFCASSLSSGTASYNEQFFGPGTRLTVL.

V usage is TRBV19 and J usage is TRBJ2-7; no firm D call. This CDR3 contains 13 residues. Trimming stripped 1 base from V and 7 bases from J, with 11 bases between. Germline-derived CDR1 and CDR2 are LNHDA and SQIVND (reference sequence). This CDR3 is CASSIGQLGEQYF. The CDR3 coding sequence is TGTGCCAGTAGTATAGGCCAGCTCGGGGAGCAGTACTTC.

This clone was recorded only once. The chain has TRBV6-5 and TRBJ1-3; D gene ambiguous. V lost 8 bases, J lost 4 bases, and 6 bases lay in between. CDR3 size: 11 residues. Looked up from germline, CDR1 is MNHEY and CDR2 is SVGAGI. The CDR3 spells CASREGNTIYF. The CDR3 coding sequence is TGTGCCAGCCGGGAAGGAAACACCATATATTTT.